This TCR beta chain derives from a study of neurological immune-mediated disorders. Study conclusions and caveats: None of the CDR3 amino acid sequences in expanded clones turned up in more than one subject, which points to private repertoires in all groups. Clinical and MRI features did not associate with the cluster found in multiple sclerosis patients.

This clonotype was detected ten times or more. Its matching antigen is unknown. From the 5' RACE reads, TCRdb called clonotypes with MiXCR, one entry per CDR3 protein. Of 69,000 or so distinct CDR3 sequences listed, roughly 4.4% were seen once; the top ten hold 2% to 2.5%. The CDR3 runs 14 residues. Trimming took 0 bases from V and 4 from J, leaving 9 bases between them. Germline CDR1 and CDR2: DFQATT and SNEGSKA (reference sequence). The sample taken for sequencing was PBMCs. The chain is built from TRBV20-1 and TRBJ2-2; D might be TRBD2 (5 bases). The source of this sequence is a woman aged 70-85 years with multiple sclerosis. DNA for the CDR3: TGCAGTGCTAGAGACTCTAGCACCACCGGGGAGCTGTTTTTT. This codes for CSARDSSTTGELFF.